These T cell receptor beta chains were read from a single sample in a study of cytomegalovirus exposure and HLA in healthy donors. Repertoires were generated with immunoSEQ multiplex PCR, while TCRdb's copy carries only in-frame clones and drops some. This repertoire shows around 200,000 clones, roughly 87% found once; its top ten account for 1.6%. Sequencing was carried out using PBMCs. These TCRs come from a man aged 45 to 65 in good health and CMV-seronegative. Each CDR3 is given with its conserved first and last residue. The D gene is left open where the match is weak. A row's size may be missing; if present it is once, few, many or a size class.

>16|TRBJ2-5|.|TRBV5-1|TRBD2
CASSSGLAGIQETQYF
TGCGCCAGCAGTTCAGGACTAGCGGGGATCCAAGAGACCCAGTACTTC
>15|TRBJ2-7|.|TRBV14|TRBD2
CASSQAPGTSYKQYF
TGTGCCAGCAGCCAAGCCCCAGGGACTAGCTACAAGCAGTACTTC
>13|TRBJ1-2|once|TRBV7-8|TRBD1
CASSLDRGAGYTF
TGTGCCAGCAGCTTAGACAGGGGTGCTGGCTACACCTTC
>15|TRBJ2-3|.|TRBV11-1|TRBD2
CASSSQAGVLDTQYF
TGTGCCAGCAGCTCACAAGCGGGAGTTCTAGATACGCAGTATTTT
>14|TRBJ1-2|.|TRBV28|TRBD1
CASRPEGAGYGYTF
TGTGCCAGCAGACCCGAGGGGGCGGGATATGGCTACACCTTC
>15|TRBJ2-1|.|TRBV6-6|TRBD2
CASSPGTSGVSGQFF
TGTGCCAGCAGCCCCGGGACTAGCGGGGTCTCGGGGCAGTTCTTC
>15|TRBJ2-5|.|TRBV7-3|TRBD1
CASSLHGTGVETQYF
TGTGCCAGCAGCTTACATGGGACAGGGGTAGAGACCCAGTACTTC
>15|TRBJ1-4|.|TRBV7-6|TRBD1
CASSLNRGPNEKLFF
TGTGCCAGCAGCTTAAACAGGGGGCCTAATGAAAAACTGTTTTTT
>14|TRBJ2-7|few|TRBV7-3|.
CASSLNRANHEQYF
TGTGCCAGCAGCTTAAACAGGGCGAACCACGAGCAGTACTTC
>14|TRBJ1-2|.|TRBV4-3|.
CASSQGFQAYGYTF
TGCGCCAGCAGCCAAGGGTTTCAGGCCTATGGCTACACCTTC
>14|TRBJ1-2|once|TRBV9|.
CASSPLGREGGYTF
TGTGCCAGCAGCCCCCTCGGGAGGGAGGGAGGCTACACCTTC
>15|TRBJ2-1|.|TRBV25-1|.
CASSAALAGYNEQFF
TGTGCCAGCAGTGCGGCACTAGCCGGATACAATGAGCAGTTCTTC
>16|TRBJ1-5|.|TRBV28|.
CASSLLSVGSNQPQHF
TGTGCCAGCAGTTTATTATCCGTCGGTAGCAATCAGCCCCAGCATTTT
>15|TRBJ2-1|.|TRBV6-4|TRBD2
CASSLAGGIGDEQFF
TGTGCCAGCAGTTTAGCGGGAGGAATCGGGGATGAGCAGTTCTTC
>16|TRBJ2-7|few|TRBV6-6|TRBD2
CASSYSGLARTYEQYF
TGTGCCAGCAGTTACTCGGGACTAGCGCGTACCTACGAGCAGTACTTC
>15|TRBJ2-7|.|TRBV6-6|TRBD2
CASSGGLAGGPVQYF
TGTGCCAGCAGCGGGGGACTAGCGGGAGGGCCCGTGCAGTACTTC
>14|TRBJ1-1|.|TRBV7-8|.
CASSLAGGGTEAFF
TGTGCCAGCAGCTTAGCCGGGGGGGGGACTGAAGCTTTCTTT
>13|TRBJ2-5|.|TRBV5-1|.
CASSLDQIGTQYF
TGCGCCAGCAGCTTGGACCAGATTGGGACCCAGTACTTC
>15|TRBJ1-2|.|TRBV10-3|TRBD1
CAISEGTGGLYGYTF
TGTGCCATCAGTGAGGGGACAGGGGGCCTCTATGGCTACACCTTC
>15|TRBJ2-2|few|TRBV6-4|TRBD1
CASSPGTGAPGELFF
TGTGCCAGCAGCCCTGGGACAGGGGCCCCCGGGGAGCTGTTTTTT
>15|TRBJ2-7|.|TRBV7-2|TRBD2
CASSLQAGDSYEQYF
TGTGCCAGCAGCTTACAAGCGGGAGATAGTTACGAGCAGTACTTC
>16|TRBJ2-3|.|TRBV27|TRBD2
CASSLSLAGGTDTQYF
TGTGCCAGCAGTTTATCACTAGCGGGGGGCACAGATACGCAGTATTTT
>12|TRBJ2-5|.|TRBV6-6|.
CASSPQGETQYF
TGTGCCAGCAGTCCCCAGGGGGAGACCCAGTACTTC
>15|TRBJ2-5|.|TRBV28|TRBD1
CASNRAGTGQETQYF
TGTGCCAGCAATCGAGCCGGGACAGGGCAAGAGACCCAGTACTTC
>15|TRBJ2-3|.|TRBV28|.
CASSSYGFGGDTQYF
TGTGCCAGCAGCTCCTACGGCTTTGGGGGCGATACGCAGTATTTT
>14|TRBJ2-5|.|TRBV7-2|.
CASRRPGYQETQYF
TGTGCCAGCAGACGGCCAGGGTACCAAGAGACCCAGTACTTC
>14|TRBJ2-1|once|TRBV10-3|.
CAISEVGLGDEQFF
TGTGCCATCAGTGAGGTGGGGCTAGGCGATGAGCAGTTCTTC
>14|TRBJ2-1|.|TRBV9|.
CASSVTLGEGEQFF
TGTGCCAGCAGCGTAACTTTAGGGGAAGGCGAGCAGTTCTTC
>13|TRBJ2-7|once|TRBV5-4|.
CASSSGGFYEQYF
TGTGCCAGCAGCTCCGGCGGTTTCTACGAGCAGTACTTC
>15|TRBJ2-3|.|TRBV10-2|TRBD2
CASIGTSGDPDTQYF
TGCGCCAGCATTGGGACTAGCGGGGATCCGGATACGCAGTATTTT
>13|TRBJ1-2|.|TRBV7-2|.
CASSRGRDYGYTF
TGTGCCAGCAGCCGAGGGAGGGACTATGGCTACACCTTC
>13|TRBJ2-7|.|TRBV30|.
CAWGRGGDYEQYF
TGTGCCTGGGGACGGGGTGGGGACTACGAGCAGTACTTC
>14|TRBJ1-2|.|TRBV4-3|.
CASSQGVTTYGYTF
TGCGCCAGCAGCCAAGGGGTGACAACCTATGGCTACACCTTC
>14|TRBJ1-1|once|TRBV7-2|TRBD1
CASSPDRGRTEAFF
TGTGCCAGCAGCCCGGACAGGGGAAGGACTGAAGCTTTCTTT
>13|TRBJ1-5|.|TRBV30|.
CAWSRSGNQPQHF
TGTGCCTGGAGTCGGTCTGGCAATCAGCCCCAGCATTTT
>17|TRBJ2-4|once|TRBV5-4|TRBD1
CASSNPTGGLAKNIQYF
TGTGCCAGCAGCAACCCGACAGGGGGGCTAGCCAAAAACATTCAGTACTTC
>15|TRBJ2-5|few|TRBV5-1|.
CASSLASNSGETQYF
TGCGCCAGCAGCTTGGCCTCCAACAGTGGAGAGACCCAGTACTTC
>14|TRBJ1-2|once|TRBV10-2|TRBD1
CASSEGQGADGYTF
TGCGCCAGCAGTGAAGGTCAGGGGGCAGATGGCTACACCTTC
>17|TRBJ2-3|few|TRBV11-3|TRBD2
CASSSRTSGRSRDTQYF
TGTGCCAGCAGCTCTCGGACTAGCGGGAGGTCCAGGGATACGCAGTATTTT
>15|TRBJ2-7|.|TRBV5-1|.
CASSRGVAASQEQYF
TGCGCCAGCAGCCGGGGAGTAGCGGCCTCCCAAGAGCAGTACTTC
>13|TRBJ2-1|.|TRBV5-1|.
CASSPPSSNEQFF
TGCGCCAGCAGCCCCCCTAGCTCCAATGAGCAGTTCTTC
>16|TRBJ2-1|.|TRBV28|TRBD2
CASSLGTSGNYYEQFF
TGTGCCAGCAGTCTCGGGACTAGCGGGAATTATTATGAGCAGTTCTTC
>12|TRBJ1-5|.|TRBV29-1|.
CSVIENNQPQHF
TGCAGCGTTATAGAAAACAATCAGCCCCAGCATTTT
>14|TRBJ2-7|.|TRBV5-1|TRBD1
CASSSGQAIVEQYF
TGCGCCAGCAGCTCGGGACAGGCCATCGTCGAGCAGTACTTC
>15|TRBJ1-4|.|TRBV19|.
CASSVIQGANEKLFF
TGTGCCAGTAGTGTCATACAGGGAGCTAATGAAAAACTGTTTTTT